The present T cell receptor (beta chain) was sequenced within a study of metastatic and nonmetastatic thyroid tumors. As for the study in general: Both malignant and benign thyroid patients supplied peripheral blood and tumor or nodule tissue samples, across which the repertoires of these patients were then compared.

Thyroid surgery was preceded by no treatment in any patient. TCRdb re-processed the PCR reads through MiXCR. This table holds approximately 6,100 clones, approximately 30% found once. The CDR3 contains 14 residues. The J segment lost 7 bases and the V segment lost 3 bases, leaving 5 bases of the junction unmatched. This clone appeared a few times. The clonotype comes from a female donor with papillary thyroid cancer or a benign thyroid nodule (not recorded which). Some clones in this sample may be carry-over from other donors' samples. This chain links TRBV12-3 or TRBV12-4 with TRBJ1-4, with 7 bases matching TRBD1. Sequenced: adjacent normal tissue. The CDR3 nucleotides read TGTGCCAGCAGTTTGGGCAGGGGGAGTGAAAAACTGTTTTTT. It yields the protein CASSLGRGSEKLFF.